The source of this TCR beta chain is a study of shared clonotypes between healthy human individuals. Notes on the study in general: Naive CD4 clonotypes were shared across a few donors at approximately 5.3%.

About this clone: The antigen is not known.

Naive-designated CD8 cells lacked CD45RO, were positively enriched for CCR7, and omitted terminally differentiated effector memory CD45RA+ cells. The repertoire was sequenced with immunoSEQ multiplex PCR; TCRdb's copy has only in-frame clones and lacks some. The sample shows 1.5 million to 2.5 million clones, approximately 94% of them seen only once. The germline gives CDR1 SEHNR, CDR2 FQNEAQ (reference sequence). Trimming removed 4 bases from V and 2 bases from J, with 21 bases in between. The CDR3 consists of 19 residues. This sequence was found in a young man in good health. V and J are TRBV7-9 and TRBJ2-6; a possible D gene is TRBD2 (6 bases). Sequencing was performed on naive CD8+ T cells sorted from blood. CDR3 region: CASSSPEGQGSTGANVLTF. The CDR3 nucleotides are TGTGCCAGCAGCTCCCCGGAGGGTCAGGGTTCTACTGGGGCCAACGTCCTGACTTTC.